This TCR beta chain was recovered during a study of T cells in localized non-small cell lung cancer. Findings of the study overall: When the top 100 tumor clones were examined, a median about 60 of them also appeared in the adjacent lung, which was paired and uninvolved. Longer overall survival associated with higher blood T cell density; shorter survival with higher adjacent-lung clonality. Heterogeneity within the tumor remains possible, as just one region underwent sequencing. Tumor trailed uninvolved adjacent lung in T cell clonality, which peaked there.

Sequencing was performed with immunoSEQ multiplex PCR; in TCRdb, only in-frame clones are kept and a portion is missing. The sample yields 20,000 to 30,000 clones, roughly 92% seen once. As concerns this clone: Antigen specificity is unknown.

CDR3 length equals 14 residues. The germline V gene encodes CDR1 SGHRS and CDR2 YFSETQ. J lost 5 bases, V lost 4 bases, and 3 bases had no gene match. The chain carries TRBV5-1 and TRBJ2-2; 9 positions agree with TRBD1. The receptor was isolated from a woman aged 35-75 years with stage I lung adenocarcinoma. Sequencing was performed on peripheral blood, taken before any cancer treatment. The CDR3 DNA reads TGCGCCAGCAGCCTGGGACAGGGTACCGGGGAGCTGTTTTTT. This codes for CASSLGQGTGELFF.